Listed here are 9 T cell receptor beta chains from one sample, sequenced in a study of low-dose radiotherapy and immunotherapy resistance in tumors. TRAV- and TRBV-specific primers, spanning alpha and beta chains, primed first-strand cDNA. Both a constant-region primer and a V-primer adapter served to amplify TCRs across roughly 22 PCR cycles. TCRdb passed the reads through MiXCR, listing each CDR3 protein once. The sample contains 13,000 to 15,000 distinct CDR3 sequences, approximately 70% of which appear only once. The receptor set was obtained from a human donor with advanced metastatic prostate, ovarian, gallbladder or colorectal cancer (not recorded which). This table probably holds off-target reads from a library built for another chain.

This clonotype was seen a handful of times. The junction departs from the called germline gene at one end, perhaps through a read error. CDR3 loop: CASSRDISTWSF. The CDR3 DNA reads TGTGCCAGCAGCCGAGACATATCCACATGGTCCTTC. The chain combines TRBV5-6 with TRBJ2-7; the D is unclear. The CDR3 sequence is 12 residues long. Germline-derived CDR1 and CDR2 are SGHDT and YYEEEE.

The chain is built from TRBV6-6 and TRBJ2-2, with 12 bases aligning to TRBD1. The CDR3 spans 15 residues. Trimming took 5 bases from V and 4 from J; bases not matched to a gene: 2. Germline V CDR1 and CDR2: MNHNY, SVGAGI (reference sequence). The CDR3 sequence is CASSGDRGPTGELFF. The CDR3 bases are TGTGCCAGCAGTGGGGACAGGGGGCCCACCGGGGAGCTGTTTTTT.

This sequence joins TRBV5-6 and TRBJ2-5, with TRBD2 identical over 13 bases. Germline CDR1 SGHDT, CDR2 YYEEEE. The V and J ends lost 9 bases and 4 bases, in that order; junction bases with no gene match: 6. This CDR3 spans 14 amino acids. This CDR3 is CATGLAGARETQYF. The CDR3 region has the DNA TGTGCCACCGGACTAGCGGGGGCACGAGAGACCCAGTACTTC.

V is TRBV19 and J is TRBJ2-1; 12 bases line up with TRBD1. V was pared by 6 bases and J by 8 bases, with 14 bases of the junction left unmatched. The CDR3 sequence is 17 residues long. Germline CDR1 reads LNHDA; CDR2 reads SQIVND (reference sequence). CDR3 DNA: TGTGCCAGTAGGGATAAGGTCGGGACAGGGGGCGAGGATGAGCAGTTCTTC. Encoded protein: CASRDKVGTGGEDEQFF.

The V call is TRBV11-2, the J call TRBJ2-7, with D hard to call. V was clipped by 5 bases and J by 6 bases, with 17 bases between them. Germline V gene sequence: CDR1 SGHAT, CDR2 FQNNGV. The CDR3 spans 14 residues. CDR3 amino acids: CASSTLIGVSEQYF. The DNA of the CDR3 is TGTGCCAGCAGCACCCTGATTGGGGTTTCCGAGCAGTACTTC.

J is TRBJ2-7 and V is TRBV13; 10 bases are a match to TRBD2. The CDR3 spans 16 residues. With V trimmed by 5 bases and J by 5 bases, 12 bases remained unmatched. In germline, CDR1 is PRHDT, CDR2 FYEKMQ (reference sequence). The CDR3 loop is CASSPVGSGGRHEQYF. CDR3 coding DNA: TGTGCCAGCAGCCCTGTGGGTAGCGGGGGGCGGCACGAGCAGTACTTC.

The J gene is TRBJ1-2, the V gene TRBV20-1; no firm D call. V lost 5 bases to trimming and J lost 4 bases, with 11 bases between them. Germline V gene data show CDR1 as DFQATT and CDR2 as SNEGSKA (reference sequence). The CDR3 has 12 amino acids. The chain's CDR3 is CSAEPVSYGYTF. CDR3 coding DNA: TGCAGTGCTGAGCCAGTGTCCTATGGCTACACCTTC.

This chain uses TRBV14 with TRBJ2-7; perhaps D is TRBD1 or TRBD2 (6 bases each). CDR1 is SGHDN, CDR2 FVKESK, per germline. This CDR3 has 15 amino acids. Between the trimmed V and J ends, which lost 5 bases and 3 bases, there was a span of 17 bases. The chain's CDR3 is CASSVRGDDDYEQYF. As DNA, the CDR3 is TGTGCCAGCAGCGTTAGGGGGGACGACGACTACGAGCAGTACTTC.

V usage is TRBV11-2 and J usage is TRBJ2-5; no reliable D call. The CDR3 loop spans 16 amino acids. The V end lost 7 bases, the J end lost 7 bases, and 25 bases lay between the germline ends. The germline V gene has CDR1 SGHAT and CDR2 FQNNGV. The CDR3 DNA follows: TGTGCCAGCACCCCCCATTACATGGGTTCGCGTGCGACCCAGTACTTC. Translating gives CASTPHYMGSRATQYF.